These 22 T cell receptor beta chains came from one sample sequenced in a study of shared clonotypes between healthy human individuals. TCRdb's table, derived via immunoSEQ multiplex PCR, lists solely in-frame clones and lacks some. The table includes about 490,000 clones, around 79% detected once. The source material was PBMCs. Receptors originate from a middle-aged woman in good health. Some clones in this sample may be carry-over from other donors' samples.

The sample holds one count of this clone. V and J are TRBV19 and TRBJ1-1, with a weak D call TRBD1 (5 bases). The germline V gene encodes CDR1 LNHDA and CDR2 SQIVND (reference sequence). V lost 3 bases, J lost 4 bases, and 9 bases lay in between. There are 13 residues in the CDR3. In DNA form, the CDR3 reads TGTGCCAGTAGTATGGGGCGGGGCACTGAAGCTTTCTTT. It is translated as CASSMGRGTEAFF.

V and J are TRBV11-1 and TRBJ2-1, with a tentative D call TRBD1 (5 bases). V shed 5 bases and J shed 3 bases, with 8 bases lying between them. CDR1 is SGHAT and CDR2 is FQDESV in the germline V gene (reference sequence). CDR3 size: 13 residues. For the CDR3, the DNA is TGTGCCAGCAGCGCTGGACACTACAATGAGCAGTTCTTC. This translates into CASSAGHYNEQFF.

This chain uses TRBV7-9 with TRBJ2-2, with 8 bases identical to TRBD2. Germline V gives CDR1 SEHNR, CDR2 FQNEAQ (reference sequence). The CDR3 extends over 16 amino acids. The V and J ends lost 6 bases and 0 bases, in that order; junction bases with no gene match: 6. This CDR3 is CASRATSGPNTGELFF. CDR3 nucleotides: TGTGCCAGCAGGGCCACTAGCGGACCGAACACCGGGGAGCTGTTTTTT.

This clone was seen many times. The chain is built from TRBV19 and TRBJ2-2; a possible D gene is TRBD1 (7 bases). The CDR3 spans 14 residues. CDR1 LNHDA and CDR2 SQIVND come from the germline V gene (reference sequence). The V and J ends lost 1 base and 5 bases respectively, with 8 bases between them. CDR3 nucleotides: TGTGCCAGTAGTATAGCAGGGGGGACCGGGGAGCTGTTTTTT. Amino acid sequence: CASSIAGGTGELFF.

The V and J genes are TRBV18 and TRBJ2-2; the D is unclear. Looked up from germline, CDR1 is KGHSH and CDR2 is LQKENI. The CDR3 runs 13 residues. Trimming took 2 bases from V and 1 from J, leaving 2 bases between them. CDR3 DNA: TGTGCCAGCTCACCAGGGAACACCGGGGAGCTGTTTTTT. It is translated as CASSPGNTGELFF.

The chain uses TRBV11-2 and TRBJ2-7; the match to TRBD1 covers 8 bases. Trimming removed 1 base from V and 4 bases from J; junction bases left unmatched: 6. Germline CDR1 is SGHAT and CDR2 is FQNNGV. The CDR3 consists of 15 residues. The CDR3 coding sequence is TGTGCCAGCAGCTTAGCGTCGGACAGGGTATACGAGCAGTACTTC. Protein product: CASSLASDRVYEQYF.

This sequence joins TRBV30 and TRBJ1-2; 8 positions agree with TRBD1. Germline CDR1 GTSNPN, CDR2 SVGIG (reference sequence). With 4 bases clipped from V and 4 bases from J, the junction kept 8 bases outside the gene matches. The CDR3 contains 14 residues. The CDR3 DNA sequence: TGTGCCTGGACCCGCCTTACAGGGGGCTATGGCTACACCTTC. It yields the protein CAWTRLTGGYGYTF. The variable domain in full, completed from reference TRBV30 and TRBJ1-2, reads SQTIHQWPATLVQPVGSPLSLECTVEGTSNPNLYWYRQAAGRGLQLLFYSVGIGQISSEVPQNLSASRPQDRQFILSSKKLLLSDSGFYLCAWTRLTGGYGYTFGSGTRLTVV.

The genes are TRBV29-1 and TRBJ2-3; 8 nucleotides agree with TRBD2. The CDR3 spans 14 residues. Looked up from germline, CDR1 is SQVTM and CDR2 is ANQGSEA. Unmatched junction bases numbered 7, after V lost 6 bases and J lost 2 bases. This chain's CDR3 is CSVDTSGLTDTQYF. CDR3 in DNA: TGCAGCGTCGATACTAGCGGACTCACAGATACGCAGTATTTT.

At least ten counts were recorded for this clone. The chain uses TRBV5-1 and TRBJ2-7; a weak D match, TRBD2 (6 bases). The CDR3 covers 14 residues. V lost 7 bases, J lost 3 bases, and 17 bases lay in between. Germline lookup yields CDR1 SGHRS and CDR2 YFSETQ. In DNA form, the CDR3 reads TGCGCCAGCCGCCCCCTGCCGGGGGTCTACGAGCAGTACTTC. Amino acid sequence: CASRPLPGVYEQYF.

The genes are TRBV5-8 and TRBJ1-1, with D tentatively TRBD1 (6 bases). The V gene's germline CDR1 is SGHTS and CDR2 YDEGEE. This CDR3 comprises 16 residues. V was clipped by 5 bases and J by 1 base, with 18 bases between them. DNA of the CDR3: TGTGCCAGCAGACCCCGGGCCCAGGGGAGGAACACTGAAGCTTTCTTT. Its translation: CASRPRAQGRNTEAFF.

As DNA, the CDR3 is TGTGCCAGCAGGGGTAGACAGGGGGCGGGGCAGCCCCAGCATTTT. The encoded protein is CASRGRQGAGQPQHF. The chain employs TRBV6-1 and TRBJ1-5; 10 nucleotides match TRBD1. Germline CDR1 and CDR2: MNHNS and SASEGT. This CDR3 has 15 residues. Trimming cost V 6 bases and J 7 bases; bases outside gene matches: 9.

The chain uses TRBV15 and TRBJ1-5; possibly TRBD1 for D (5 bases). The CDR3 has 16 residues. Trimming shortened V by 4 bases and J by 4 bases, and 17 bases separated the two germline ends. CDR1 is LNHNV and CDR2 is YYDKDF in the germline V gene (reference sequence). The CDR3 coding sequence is TGTGCCACCAGCACACTTGGGGGGTCGGGGAATCAGCCCCAGCATTTT. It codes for CATSTLGGSGNQPQHF.

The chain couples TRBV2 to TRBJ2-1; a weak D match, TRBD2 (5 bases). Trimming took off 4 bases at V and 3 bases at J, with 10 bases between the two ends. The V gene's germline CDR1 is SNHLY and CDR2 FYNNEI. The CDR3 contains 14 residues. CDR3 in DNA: TGTGCCAGCAGTGCGGAGAGCGGCTACAATGAGCAGTTCTTC. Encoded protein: CASSAESGYNEQFF.

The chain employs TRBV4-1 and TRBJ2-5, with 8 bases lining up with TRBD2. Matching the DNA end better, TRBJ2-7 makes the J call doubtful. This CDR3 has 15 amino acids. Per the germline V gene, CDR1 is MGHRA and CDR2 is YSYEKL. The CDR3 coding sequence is TGCGCCAGCAGTCTAAAGAGCGGGAGCTTCGTCGAGCAGTACTTC. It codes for CASSLKSGSFVEQYF.

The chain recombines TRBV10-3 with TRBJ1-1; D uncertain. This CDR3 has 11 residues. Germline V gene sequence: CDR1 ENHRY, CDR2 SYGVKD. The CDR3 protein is CGVTSSGEAFF. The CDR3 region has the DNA TGTGGAGTTACTAGTTCCGGAGAAGCTTTCTTT.

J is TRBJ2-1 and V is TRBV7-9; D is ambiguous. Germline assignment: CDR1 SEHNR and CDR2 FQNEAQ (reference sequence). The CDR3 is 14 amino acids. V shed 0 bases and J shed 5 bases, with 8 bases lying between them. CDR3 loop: CASSLADSHNEQFF. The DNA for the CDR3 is TGTGCCAGCAGCTTAGCGGATTCACACAATGAGCAGTTCTTC.

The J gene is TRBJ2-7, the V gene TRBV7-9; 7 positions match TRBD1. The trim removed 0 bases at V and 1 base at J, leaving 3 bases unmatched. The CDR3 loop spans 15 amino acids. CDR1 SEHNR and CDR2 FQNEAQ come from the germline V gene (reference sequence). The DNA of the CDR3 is TGTGCCAGCAGCTTAGCATCGGGACAGTCCTACGAGCAGTACTTC. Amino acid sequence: CASSLASGQSYEQYF. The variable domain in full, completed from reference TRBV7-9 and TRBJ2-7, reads DTGVSQNPRHKITKRGQNVTFRCDPISEHNRLYWYRQTLGQGPEFLTYFQNEAQLEKSRLLSDRFSAERPKGSFSTLEIQRTEQGDSAMYLCASSLASGQSYEQYFGPGTRLTVT.

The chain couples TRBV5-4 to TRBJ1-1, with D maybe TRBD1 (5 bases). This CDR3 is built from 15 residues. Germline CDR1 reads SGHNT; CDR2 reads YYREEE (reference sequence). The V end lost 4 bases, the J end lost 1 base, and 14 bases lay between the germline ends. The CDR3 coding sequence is TGTGCCAGCAGCCCGGCGGGACTTTCGAACACTGAAGCTTTCTTT. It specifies CASSPAGLSNTEAFF.

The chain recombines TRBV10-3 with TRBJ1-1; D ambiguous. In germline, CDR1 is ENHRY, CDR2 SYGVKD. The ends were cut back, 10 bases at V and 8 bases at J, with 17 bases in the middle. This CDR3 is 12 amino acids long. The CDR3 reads CASGPLGGEAFF. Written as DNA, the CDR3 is TGTGCCAGCGGACCGCTGGGAGGCGAAGCTTTCTTT.

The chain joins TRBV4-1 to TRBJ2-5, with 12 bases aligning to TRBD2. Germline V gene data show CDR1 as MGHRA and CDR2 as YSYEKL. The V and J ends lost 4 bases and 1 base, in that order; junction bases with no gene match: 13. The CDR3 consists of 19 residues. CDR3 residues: CASSPLPLTSGSGQETQYF. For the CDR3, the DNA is TGCGCCAGCAGCCCCCTCCCTCTGACTAGCGGGAGCGGCCAAGAGACCCAGTACTTC.

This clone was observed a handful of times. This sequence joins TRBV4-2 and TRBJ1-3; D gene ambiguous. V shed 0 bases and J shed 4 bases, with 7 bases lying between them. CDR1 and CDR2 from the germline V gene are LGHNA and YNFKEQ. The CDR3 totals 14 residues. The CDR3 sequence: CASSQDAAGNTIYF. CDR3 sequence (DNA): TGTGCCAGCAGCCAAGATGCGGCGGGAAACACCATATATTTT.

CDR3 in DNA: TGTGCCAGCAGCGCCCCTAGCGGGAGGGCCGGCACAGATACGCAGTATTTT. It is translated as CASSAPSGRAGTDTQYF. This chain joins TRBV9 and TRBJ2-3, with 12 bases fitting TRBD2. J was trimmed by 1 base and V by 3 bases; bases with no gene match: 6. CDR3 length: 17 residues. The germline gives CDR1 SGDLS, CDR2 YYNGEE.